Presented here are 29 T cell receptor beta chains from one specimen sequenced in a study of T-cell reconstitution after alpha-beta-depleted transplantation in children. Preparing the TCRbeta library involved the use of unique molecular identifiers. One entry per CDR3 protein results from TCRdb running MiXCR on the PCR reads. This table holds about 830,000 distinct CDR3 sequences, under 20% found once. The specimen was PBMCs, mostly from graft donor cells, collected 360 days after TCRalphabeta/CD19-depleted stem cell transplant. The receptors were gathered from a male patient younger than 18 who had a stem cell transplant for acute lymphoblastic leukemia, so the T cells may come from the graft donor.

The chain employs TRBV3-1 and TRBJ2-1; 8 positions agree with TRBD2. CDR1 is LGHDT and CDR2 is YNNKEL in the germline V gene (reference sequence). V lost 3 bases and J lost 4; bases outside the gene matches: 8. The CDR3 has 16 amino acids. CDR3 sequence (DNA): TGTGCCAGCAGCCATCGTAGCGGGGCGTATTACAATGAGCAGTTCTTC. Its protein is CASSHRSGAYYNEQFF.

This clonotype has a handful of counts. This rearrangement joins TRBV5-1 to TRBJ2-2; TRBD2 aligns across 7 bases. The CDR3 loop spans 16 amino acids. Germline CDR1 and CDR2: SGHRS and YFSETQ. V lost 4 bases to trimming and J lost 1 base; unmatched junction nucleotides: 7. The CDR3 region is CASSPGASGNTGELFF. The CDR3 DNA reads as TGCGCCAGCAGCCCTGGGGCTAGCGGGAACACCGGGGAGCTGTTTTTT.

The gene calls are TRBV13 and TRBJ2-7; D is tentatively TRBD1 or TRBD2 (8 bases each). This CDR3 is built from 19 residues. The germline V gene has CDR1 PRHDT and CDR2 FYEKMQ (reference sequence). The V end was cut by 3 bases, the J end by 0 bases, with 24 bases between. The CDR3 here is CASSLVAGGPSGLSYEQYF. CDR3 DNA sequence: TGTGCCAGCAGCTTGGTGGCAGGGGGCCCTAGCGGGCTCTCCTACGAGCAGTACTTC.

The chain links TRBV27 to TRBJ2-7, with 8 nucleotides matching TRBD2. The CDR3 has 16 amino acids. The germline CDR1 and CDR2 sequences are MNHEY and SMNVEV (reference sequence). The V gene end was trimmed by 2 bases and the J gene end by 0 bases; junction bases not matched to a gene: 6. The CDR3 bases are TGTGCCAGCAGTTTAGGCGGGGGGTTTAGCTCCTACGAGCAGTACTTC. Amino acid sequence: CASSLGGGFSSYEQYF.

This clonotype was observed a few times. The CDR3 protein is CASSQISGSGVTDTQYF. DNA for the CDR3: TGTGCCAGCAGCCAAATTAGCGGGAGCGGGGTTACAGATACGCAGTATTTT. V usage is TRBV3-1 and J usage is TRBJ2-3; TRBD2 matches at 9 bases. The V gene end was trimmed by 2 bases and the J gene end by 3 bases; junction bases not matched to a gene: 9. The CDR3 has 17 amino acids. CDR1 and CDR2 (germline): LGHDT, YNNKEL (reference sequence).

The DNA of the CDR3 is TGTGCCAGCACGACCCCGGGACAGGATAGCTCCTACGAGCAGTACTTC. It specifies CASTTPGQDSSYEQYF. The V gene is TRBV25-1, the J gene TRBJ2-7; 8 bases are a match to TRBD1. V shed 7 bases, J shed 0 bases, and the junction held 11 bases outside the gene matches. The CDR3 covers 16 residues. Germline CDR1 and CDR2: MGHDK and SYGVNS.

In DNA form, the CDR3 reads TGTGCCAGCAGTGTTAGAGGGAGGTCCTCCACCGGGGAGCTGTTTTTT. Its protein product is CASSVRGRSSTGELFF. The chain employs TRBV2 and TRBJ2-2; possibly TRBD2 for D (6 bases). CDR3 length equals 16 residues. Trimming took off 4 bases at V and 4 bases at J, with 16 bases between the two ends. Looked up from germline, CDR1 is SNHLY and CDR2 is FYNNEI. Full variable domain (outside the CDR3, taken from reference TRBV2 and TRBJ2-2): EPEVTQTPSHQVTQMGQEVILRCVPISNHLYFYWYRQILGQKVEFLVSFYNNEISEKSEIFDDQFSVERPDGSNFTLKIRSTKLEDSAMYFCASSVRGRSSTGELFFGEGSRLTVL.

The genes are TRBV12-3 or TRBV12-4 and TRBJ2-1; maybe TRBD2 (5 bases). V was shortened by 3 bases and J by 6 bases, with 15 bases between the two germline ends. There are 15 residues in the CDR3. The CDR3 reads CASSFNLGGGNEQFF. In nucleotides, the CDR3 is TGTGCCAGCAGTTTCAACCTAGGTGGAGGCAATGAGCAGTTCTTC.

V and J are TRBV7-6 and TRBJ2-7, with D perhaps matching TRBD1 (6 bases). CDR3 size: 14 residues. V lost 2 bases, J lost 3 bases, and 11 bases lay in between. Germline V lookup: CDR1 SGHVS, CDR2 FNYEAQ. The CDR3 region is CASSLTDSNYEQYF. CDR3 DNA sequence: TGTGCCAGCAGCTTAACGGACAGCAACTACGAGCAGTACTTC.

This clonotype was recorded many times. This chain links TRBV27 with TRBJ2-7, with no clear D. This CDR3 has 15 residues. Germline lookup yields CDR1 MNHEY and CDR2 SMNVEV (reference sequence). V lost 5 bases to trimming and J lost 2 bases, with 16 bases between them. DNA of the CDR3: TGTGCCAGCAGTCCCTTCCTCTGGCCAGCCTACGAGCAGTACTTC. As protein: CASSPFLWPAYEQYF.

The sample holds a few counts of this clonotype. The V gene is TRBV29-1, the J gene TRBJ2-2, with D perhaps TRBD1 (5 bases). Germline lookup yields CDR1 SQVTM and CDR2 ANQGSEA. This CDR3 is 15 amino acids long. V was shortened by 2 bases and J by 7 bases, with 17 bases between the two germline ends. CDR3 in amino acids: CSVEPDDSPDGELFF. CDR3 nucleotide sequence: TGCAGCGTTGAACCAGACGACAGCCCCGACGGGGAGCTGTTTTTT.

This clonotype was seen a few times. This rearrangement joins TRBV11-2 to TRBJ1-1; D remains ambiguous. V was cut by 0 bases and J by 4 bases, with 6 bases left in between. This CDR3 region has 13 residues. CDR1 is SGHAT and CDR2 is FQNNGV in the germline V gene. The DNA of the CDR3 is TGTGCCAGCAGCTTAGACCCCATCACTGAAGCTTTCTTT. This codes for CASSLDPITEAFF.

The chain combines TRBV19 with TRBJ2-7; D is unresolved. Between the trimmed V and J ends, which lost 8 bases and 0 bases, there was a span of 14 bases. This CDR3 has 14 residues. Per germline, CDR1 LNHDA and CDR2 SQIVND (reference sequence). CDR3 nucleotide sequence: TGTGCCAGTGCATCAGCTGGGTCCTCCTACGAGCAGTACTTC. Protein: CASASAGSSYEQYF.

This clonotype was recorded at least ten times. The genes are TRBV4-2 and TRBJ2-7, with 9 bases that match TRBD1. With 2 bases clipped from V and 7 bases from J, the junction kept 9 bases outside the gene matches. The CDR3 spans 15 residues. Germline-derived CDR1 and CDR2 are LGHNA and YNFKEQ. CDR3: CASSQREDRGAEQYF. The CDR3 bases are TGTGCCAGCAGCCAAAGAGAGGACAGGGGAGCGGAGCAGTACTTC.

The chain is built from TRBV7-9 and TRBJ2-1; TRBD2 aligns across 9 bases. Per germline, CDR1 SEHNR and CDR2 FQNEAQ (reference sequence). The CDR3 extends over 15 amino acids. With 1 base clipped from V and 6 bases from J, the junction kept 4 bases outside the gene matches. The CDR3 sequence: CASSLGLAEVNEQFF. The CDR3 coding sequence is TGTGCCAGCAGCTTAGGACTAGCGGAGGTCAATGAGCAGTTCTTC. The variable domain in full, with the rest retrieved from reference TRBV7-9 and TRBJ2-1, is DTGVSQNPRHKITKRGQNVTFRCDPISEHNRLYWYRQTLGQGPEFLTYFQNEAQLEKSRLLSDRFSAERPKGSFSTLEIQRTEQGDSAMYLCASSLGLAEVNEQFFGPGTRLTVL.

This clonotype was observed a few times. This chain connects TRBV18 to TRBJ1-1; D is undetermined. The V gene's germline CDR1 is KGHSH and CDR2 LQKENI. Trimming took off 1 base at V and 4 bases at J, with 4 bases between the two ends. The CDR3 is 12 residues long. The CDR3 coding sequence is TGTGCCAGCTCACCACAGCCCACTGAAGCTTTCTTT. Translating gives CASSPQPTEAFF.

CDR3 amino acids: CSARDVVNYEQYF. For the CDR3, the DNA is TGCAGTGCTAGAGATGTAGTTAACTACGAGCAGTACTTC. The genes are TRBV20-1 and TRBJ2-7; D not resolved. The CDR3 is 13 amino acids. V lost 0 bases and J lost 3, with 9 bases in between. Germline V gene data show CDR1 as DFQATT and CDR2 as SNEGSKA (reference sequence).

This clonotype was seen many times. The J gene is TRBJ1-1, the V gene TRBV4-1; D might be TRBD1 (6 bases). CDR3 length equals 14 residues. Trimming pared 1 base from V and 7 bases from J, leaving 13 bases between. Germline V gene lookup returns CDR1 MGHRA and CDR2 YSYEKL. CDR3 in DNA: TGCGCCAGCAGCCAAGGTAACGACAGGAGTGAAGCTTTCTTT. It yields the protein CASSQGNDRSEAFF.

The chain recombines TRBV7-3 with TRBJ2-1, with 10 bases matching TRBD2. Germline V gene lookup returns CDR1 SGHTA and CDR2 FQGTGA. With V trimmed by 5 bases and J by 7 bases, 8 bases remained unmatched. The CDR3 length is 15 residues. The CDR3 loop is CASSPRLAGKNEQFF. As DNA, the CDR3 is TGTGCCAGCAGCCCACGACTAGCGGGTAAAAATGAGCAGTTCTTC.

The chain is built from TRBV5-1 and TRBJ1-4, with 9 bases matching TRBD1. The V and J ends lost 2 bases and 10 bases, in that order; junction bases with no gene match: 6. The CDR3 runs 14 residues. CDR1 is SGHRS, CDR2 YFSETQ, per germline. As DNA, the CDR3 is TGCGCCAGCAGCTTTTACTCGACAGGGGGAAAACTGTTTTTT. Its translation is CASSFYSTGGKLFF.

V and J are TRBV5-1 and TRBJ2-1, with TRBD2 identical over 7 bases. Germline CDR1 and CDR2: SGHRS and YFSETQ. The V and J ends lost 1 base and 3 bases, in that order; junction bases with no gene match: 16. The CDR3 has 19 residues. CDR3 nucleotide sequence: TGCGCCAGCAGCTTGTACGGGCTAGCGGTCGTGGGTTACTACAATGAGCAGTTCTTC. Translation: CASSLYGLAVVGYYNEQFF.

The gene calls are TRBV20-1 and TRBJ2-2; TRBD1 aligns across 9 bases. Germline CDR1 reads DFQATT; CDR2 reads SNEGSKA (reference sequence). This CDR3 has 18 residues. The ends lost 1 base at V and 5 bases at J; junction bases unmatched: 14. The CDR3 coding sequence is TGCAGTGCTAGAGTCCTAGAAACCGGGACAGGGCAAACCGGGGAGCTGTTTTTT. It encodes CSARVLETGTGQTGELFF.

The gene calls are TRBV5-1 and TRBJ1-1; the D is unclear. CDR3 size: 13 residues. V lost 3 bases and J 5 bases, leaving 11 bases between the germline ends. Germline values: CDR1 SGHRS, CDR2 YFSETQ. The CDR3 DNA is TGCGCCAGCAGCTCCCGAGGAGGGACTGAAGCTTTCTTT. Protein: CASSSRGGTEAFF.

In this sample, this clonotype turned up many times. This sequence joins TRBV5-6 and TRBJ2-1; tentative D call: TRBD2 (6 bases). V was shortened by 4 bases and J by 2 bases, with 13 bases between the two germline ends. This CDR3 has 15 residues. Germline CDR1 SGHDT, CDR2 YYEEEE. The CDR3 DNA is TGTGCCAGCAGCCCGACCGGGGGTGCCTACAATGAGCAGTTCTTC. Protein product: CASSPTGGAYNEQFF.

This clonotype was seen repeatedly, ten times or more. The rearrangement joins TRBV6-6 to TRBJ2-4; D ambiguous. CDR3 length: 11 residues. Deletions cut 5 bases from V and 9 bases from J, with 8 bases between. In germline, CDR1 is MNHNY, CDR2 SVGAGI (reference sequence). The CDR3 bases are TGTGCCAGCAGTGAGACAAGCATTCAGTACTTC. This encodes CASSETSIQYF.

On this clonotype itself: A much larger clone sits a single nucleotide away, making a read error possible. V gene TRBV7-2 combines with J gene TRBJ2-7; D gene ambiguous. V was cut by 5 bases and J by 8 bases, with 10 bases left in between. The CDR3 is made up of 11 amino acids. In germline, CDR1 is SGHTA, CDR2 FQGNSA. For the CDR3, the DNA is TGTGCCAGCAGCCAGTACGACCAGCAGTACTTC. Translated: CASSQYDQQYF.

This clonotype was detected only a few times. The V and J genes are TRBV2 and TRBJ1-5, with D possibly being TRBD1 (5 bases). The V end lost 1 base, the J end lost 7 bases, and 14 bases lay between the germline ends. Germline V gene data show CDR1 as SNHLY and CDR2 as FYNNEI. The CDR3 totals 15 residues. CDR3 nucleotide sequence: TGTGCCAGCAGTGAAGGGGGACTGTTTGGGCAGCCCCAGCATTTT. This gives the protein CASSEGGLFGQPQHF.

This sequence joins TRBV20-1 and TRBJ2-6; 9 bases line up with TRBD1. This CDR3 has 18 amino acids. With V trimmed by 4 bases and J by 0 bases, 10 bases remained unmatched. The germline V gene has CDR1 DFQATT and CDR2 SNEGSKA (reference sequence). The CDR3, as DNA: TGCAGTGCTAAGCCTCCGGGACAGGGAGGCTCTGGGGCCAACGTCCTGACTTTC. It codes for CSAKPPGQGGSGANVLTF.

The V and J genes are TRBV19 and TRBJ2-7; no clear D. The germline CDR1 and CDR2 sequences are LNHDA and SQIVND (reference sequence). The CDR3 covers 12 residues. Trimming left V 3 bases short and J 4 bases short, with 7 bases between. CDR3 bases: TGTGCCAGTAGTATGAGCACGTACGAGCAGTACTTC. This sequence encodes CASSMSTYEQYF.